The 22 T cell receptor beta chains reported below all come from one sample, sequenced in a study of STAT5B mutations in CD4+ large granular lymphocyte leukemia. The protocol was immunoSEQ multiplex PCR, while the TCRdb copy is restricted to in-frame clones and leaves out a portion. Among 30,000 to 40,000 clones listed, 85% were seen once. The specimen sequenced was CD4+ T cells from blood buffy coats. These receptors were obtained from a human donor in good health.

The V and J genes are TRBV19 and TRBJ2-1; 7 bases are shared with TRBD1. After removal of 3 bases from V and 3 bases from J, the junction contained 8 bases not matched to a gene. This CDR3 comprises 16 residues. CDR1 LNHDA and CDR2 SQIVND come from the germline V gene (reference sequence). This CDR3 reads CASSIEQGVGYNEQFF. Here the CDR3 DNA reads TGTGCCAGTAGTATTGAGCAGGGGGTAGGCTACAATGAGCAGTTCTTC.

The chain links TRBV7-8 to TRBJ2-5; D gene uncertain. The CDR3 spans 11 residues. Deletions cut 3 bases from V and 4 bases from J, with 3 bases between. Germline lookup yields CDR1 SGHVS and CDR2 FQNEAQ. CDR3 region: CASSFRETQYF. Written as DNA, the CDR3 is TGTGCCAGCAGCTTCCGAGAGACCCAGTACTTC.

V gene TRBV7-9 combines with J gene TRBJ1-3, with D possibly matching TRBD1 (5 bases). Trimming pared 1 base from V and 1 base from J, leaving 8 bases between. The CDR3 runs 15 residues. Looked up from germline, CDR1 is SEHNR and CDR2 is FQNEAQ (reference sequence). This chain's CDR3 is CASSLVGGSGNTIYF. The DNA for the CDR3 is TGTGCCAGCAGCTTAGTCGGGGGGTCTGGAAACACCATATATTTT.

This clone was recorded once. The chain couples TRBV11-1 to TRBJ2-1; D is possibly TRBD2 (5 bases). This CDR3 has 16 residues. V dropped 5 bases and J dropped 0 bases, with 14 bases sitting between them. Per germline, CDR1 SGHAT and CDR2 FQDESV (reference sequence). The CDR3 spells CASSPSSPSSYNEQFF. Here the CDR3 DNA reads TGTGCCAGCAGCCCATCTAGCCCCAGCTCCTACAATGAGCAGTTCTTC. Complete variable domain (other parts from reference TRBV11-1 and TRBJ2-1): EAEVAQSPRYKITEKSQAVAFWCDPISGHATLYWYRQILGQGPELLVQFQDESVVDDSQLPKDRFSAERLKGVDSTLKIQPAELGDSAMYLCASSPSSPSSYNEQFFGPGTRLTVL.

V and J are TRBV19 and TRBJ1-5; 8 nucleotides line up with TRBD1. This CDR3 is 16 amino acids long. J lost 2 bases, V lost 6 bases, and 9 bases had no gene match. CDR1 is LNHDA, CDR2 SQIVND, per germline (reference sequence). The CDR3: CASRLRGTGGNQPQHF. CDR3 nucleotide sequence: TGTGCCAGTAGACTCAGAGGGACAGGTGGCAATCAGCCCCAGCATTTT.

V gene TRBV4-2 combines with J gene TRBJ2-7; 7 bases align to TRBD2. V lost 4 bases and J lost 7; bases outside the gene matches: 22. This CDR3 contains 18 residues. Germline assignment: CDR1 LGHNA and CDR2 YNFKEQ. DNA of the CDR3: TGTGCCAGCAGCCCCCAGCTAGCGGAGCCTACGAGCTCCGAGGAGCAGTACTTC. Amino acid sequence: CASSPQLAEPTSSEEQYF.

This clone appeared a single time. In DNA form, the CDR3 reads TGTGCCAGCACCCAAGGGTTTTCTAGCACAGATACGCAGTATTTT. Translated: CASTQGFSSTDTQYF. The chain employs TRBV6-1 and TRBJ2-3; no clear D gene. The CDR3 spans 15 residues. V was shortened by 7 bases and J by 0 bases, with 14 bases between the two germline ends. Germline values: CDR1 MNHNS, CDR2 SASEGT.

The chain couples TRBV30 to TRBJ1-2; 9 bases line up with TRBD1. Per the germline V gene, CDR1 is GTSNPN and CDR2 is SVGIG (reference sequence). V shed 5 bases and J 4 bases; nucleotides not matched to a gene: 11. This CDR3 is built from 15 residues. The CDR3, as DNA: TGTGCCTGGGAATTCCGGGACAGGGCAACCTATGGCTACACCTTC. Its translation: CAWEFRDRATYGYTF.

The chain has TRBV11-2 and TRBJ2-5, with a possible D match to TRBD1 (5 bases). This CDR3 has 13 amino acids. V was trimmed by 0 bases and J by 7 bases, leaving 9 bases between them. CDR1 and CDR2 (germline): SGHAT, FQNNGV. CDR3 loop: CASSLERQGTQYF. The DNA of the CDR3 is TGTGCCAGCAGCTTAGAAAGGCAGGGGACCCAGTACTTC.

The V call is TRBV5-1, the J call TRBJ2-5; 9 nucleotides agree with TRBD2. In germline, CDR1 is SGHRS, CDR2 YFSETQ. The ends lost 0 bases at V and 7 bases at J; junction bases unmatched: 7. The CDR3 is made up of 15 amino acids. DNA of the CDR3: TGCGCCAGCAGCTTGGGCGGCGGGGGGGCCTTGACCCAGTACTTC. This translates into CASSLGGGGALTQYF.

The CDR3 loop reads CASNGQGDGYTF. CDR3 bases: TGTGCCAGCAATGGACAGGGGGATGGCTACACCTTC. V gene TRBV2 combines with J gene TRBJ1-2, with 10 bases fitting TRBD1. In germline, CDR1 is SNHLY, CDR2 FYNNEI. CDR3 length: 12 amino acids. V lost 7 bases, J lost 6 bases, and 2 bases stayed unmatched.

The chain recombines TRBV7-9 with TRBJ2-4, with 7 bases aligning to TRBD2. V shed 5 bases, J shed 0 bases, and the junction held 10 bases outside the gene matches. The germline V gene has CDR1 SEHNR and CDR2 FQNEAQ (reference sequence). The CDR3 sequence is 17 residues long. The CDR3 region is CASSLERGQPAKNIQYF. In nucleotides, the CDR3 is TGTGCCAGCAGCCTCGAGCGGGGTCAGCCAGCCAAAAACATTCAGTACTTC.

This chain joins TRBV6-5 and TRBJ1-1, with D maybe TRBD1 (6 bases). Germline V gives CDR1 MNHEY, CDR2 SVGAGI. The V end lost 5 bases, the J end lost 3 bases, and 13 bases lay between the germline ends. The CDR3 loop spans 14 amino acids. The CDR3 region has the DNA TGTGCCAGCAGTACACAGGGTAAAGACACTGAAGCTTTCTTT. Its translation: CASSTQGKDTEAFF.

The chain is built from TRBV19 and TRBJ1-2; D is ambiguous. V dropped 8 bases and J dropped 4 bases, with 11 bases sitting between them. Germline V gives CDR1 LNHDA, CDR2 SQIVND (reference sequence). CDR3 length: 12 amino acids. The CDR3 DNA reads TGTGCCAGTTTCGGTGAGCCCTATGGCTACACCTTC. This translates into CASFGEPYGYTF.

This chain uses TRBV28 with TRBJ2-4, with D perhaps assigned TRBD1 or TRBD2 (5 bases each). Trimming removed 2 bases from V and 4 bases from J, with 9 bases in between. This CDR3 region has 14 residues. CDR1 MDHEN and CDR2 SYDVKM come from the germline V gene. As DNA, the CDR3 is TGTGCCAGCAGTTTAGGGACGGATAAAAACATTCAGTACTTC. Translating gives CASSLGTDKNIQYF.

The CDR3 loop reads CASSPQGGRPSTDTQYF. The CDR3 coding sequence is TGTGCCAGCAGCCCCCAAGGGGGGCGCCCTAGCACAGATACGCAGTATTTT. The genes are TRBV11-1 and TRBJ2-3; either TRBD1 or TRBD2 may fit D (6 bases each). CDR1 is SGHAT and CDR2 is FQDESV in the germline V gene (reference sequence). This CDR3 has 17 amino acids. V lost 5 bases and J 0 bases, leaving 18 bases between the germline ends.

In its sample, this clone was seen a few times. The rearrangement joins TRBV18 to TRBJ2-4; 7 positions agree with TRBD1. Unmatched junction bases numbered 4, after V lost 0 bases and J lost 8 bases. The CDR3 runs to 14 residues. Germline-derived CDR1 and CDR2 are KGHSH and LQKENI. CDR3 bases: TGTGCCAGCTCACCACCGACAGGGCAGGACATTCAGTACTTC. As protein: CASSPPTGQDIQYF.

The V gene is TRBV11-2, the J gene TRBJ1-2; no reliable D call. V was pared by 6 bases and J by 0 bases, with 20 bases between. CDR1 and CDR2 (germline): SGHAT, FQNNGV. CDR3 length: 17 amino acids. CDR3 in amino acids: CASSPSRRGITNYGYTF. The CDR3, as DNA: TGTGCCAGCAGTCCATCAAGGCGCGGCATTACTAACTATGGCTACACCTTC.

The V call is TRBV6-5, the J call TRBJ1-2; D perhaps matches TRBD1 (5 bases). Germline V gene lookup returns CDR1 MNHEY and CDR2 SVGAGI. The CDR3 is 14 residues long. The V end lost 2 bases, the J end lost 5 bases, and 12 bases lay between the germline ends. The CDR3 loop is CASSYEGLEYGYTF. CDR3 DNA: TGTGCCAGCAGTTACGAGGGGCTTGAGTATGGCTACACCTTC.

This clone has just a few counts. This chain connects TRBV7-2 to TRBJ2-5; no reliable D call. The germline V gene has CDR1 SGHTA and CDR2 FQGNSA. The CDR3 spans 15 residues. Trimming took off 5 bases at V and 5 bases at J, with 18 bases between the two ends. The CDR3 sequence is CASSTTAVVPETQYF. In DNA, the CDR3 is TGTGCCAGCAGCACCACGGCCGTCGTCCCGGAGACCCAGTACTTC.

This clone was detected only once. The chain joins TRBV28 to TRBJ1-3, with TRBD1 identical over 7 bases. Trimming cost V 10 bases and J 0 bases; bases outside gene matches: 6. Germline V gene lookup returns CDR1 MDHEN and CDR2 SYDVKM. The CDR3 sequence is 14 residues long. This chain's CDR3 is CATIPGGSGNTIYF. The CDR3, as DNA: TGTGCCACCATCCCAGGGGGCTCTGGAAACACCATATATTTT.

The chain recombines TRBV19 with TRBJ1-5; D uncertain. The V gene's germline CDR1 is LNHDA and CDR2 SQIVND (reference sequence). This CDR3 is built from 15 residues. V was pared by 6 bases and J by 0 bases, with 12 bases between. CDR3 bases: TGTGCCAGTAGCCTCGGACGCTATAGCAATCAGCCCCAGCATTTT. The encoded protein is CASSLGRYSNQPQHF.